Listed here are 8 T cell receptor beta chains from one sample, sequenced in a study of T cells in Graves' hyperthyroidism and ophthalmopathy. Amplified TCR beta CDR3 regions came from RNA transcripts. Carried out on the TCR CDR3, a first-round RT-PCR used the HTBI primer set. A single record per CDR3 protein comes from TCRdb applying MiXCR to the multiplex PCR reads. The table includes about 840,000 distinct CDR3 sequences, roughly 40% detected once. Sequenced: blood. The receptors come from a young man with Graves' hyperthyroidism.

This clonotype showed up just a few times. The chain is built from TRBV6-6 and TRBJ1-5; 8 nucleotides align to TRBD1. Germline CDR1 and CDR2: MNHNY and SVGAGI (reference sequence). The CDR3 length is 15 residues. Trimming took 0 bases from V and 6 from J; bases not matched to a gene: 4. CDR3: CASSYSTGDFQPQHF. CDR3 coding DNA: TGTGCCAGCAGTTACTCGACAGGGGACTTTCAGCCCCAGCATTTT.

This clonotype has more than one count but fewer than ten. This chain joins TRBV5-6 and TRBJ2-7; no definite D call. The CDR3 runs to 13 residues. V lost 2 bases and J 7 bases, leaving 13 bases between the germline ends. Per germline, CDR1 SGHDT and CDR2 YYEEEE. CDR3 in DNA: TGTGCCAGCAGCTTCGAGGCCTCGAGAGAGCAGTACTTC. Translating it yields CASSFEASREQYF.

The CDR3 loop is CASSSATSGEGETQYF. The CDR3 bases are TGTGCCAGCAGCTCGGCGACTAGCGGGGAGGGGGAGACCCAGTACTTC. The chain is built from TRBV5-4 and TRBJ2-5, with TRBD2 identical over 11 bases. Germline CDR1 SGHNT, CDR2 YYREEE (reference sequence). With 3 bases clipped from V and 5 bases from J, the junction kept 9 bases outside the gene matches. This CDR3 comprises 16 residues.

V usage is TRBV29-1 and J usage is TRBJ1-1; 7 bases map to TRBD1. CDR1 and CDR2 from the germline V gene are SQVTM and ANQGSEA. J was trimmed by 5 bases and V by 6 bases; bases with no gene match: 9. The CDR3 extends over 13 amino acids. This CDR3 reads CSVCRQGRTEAFF. The CDR3 DNA reads TGCAGCGTCTGCCGACAGGGAAGGACTGAAGCTTTCTTT.

This chain connects TRBV5-1 to TRBJ1-1; 8 nucleotides line up with TRBD1. Losses at the gene ends were 6 bases for V and 7 bases for J; bases not matched to a gene: 8. The germline V gene has CDR1 SGHRS and CDR2 YFSETQ. The CDR3 extends over 13 amino acids. The CDR3 loop is CASNLGTGGEAFF. The CDR3 coding sequence is TGCGCCAGCAACCTAGGGACAGGCGGTGAAGCTTTCTTT.

A few counts support this clonotype. The chain employs TRBV4-1 and TRBJ1-1, with D possibly being TRBD1 (6 bases). V lost 0 bases, J lost 4 bases, and 9 bases lay in between. The CDR3 sequence is 14 residues long. In germline, CDR1 is MGHRA, CDR2 YSYEKL. The CDR3 DNA is TGCGCCAGCAGCCAAGATCAAGGGGGCACTGAAGCTTTCTTT. Amino acid sequence: CASSQDQGGTEAFF.

This clonotype was seen only a few times. The gene calls are TRBV6-5 and TRBJ2-7, with D perhaps matching TRBD2 (6 bases). The CDR3 extends over 14 amino acids. Germline V gene lookup returns CDR1 MNHEY and CDR2 SVGAGI. Trimming removed 2 bases from V and 1 base from J, with 9 bases in between. Here the CDR3 reads CASSYGRGSYEQYF. The DNA for the CDR3 is TGTGCCAGCAGTTACGGGCGGGGTTCCTACGAGCAGTACTTC.

This clonotype was observed at least ten times. J is TRBJ1-4 and V is TRBV7-9, with 7 bases identical to TRBD1. CDR1 and CDR2 (germline): SEHNR, FQNEAQ (reference sequence). V gave up 4 bases and J gave up 7 bases; unmatched junction bases: 6. The CDR3 length is 14 residues. The CDR3 nucleotides are TGTGCCAGCAGCTGTGACAGGGAAGGTGAAAAACTGTTTTTT. Amino acids: CASSCDREGEKLFF.